Presented here are 20 T cell receptor beta chains from one specimen sequenced in a study of shared clonotypes between healthy human individuals. The table came from immunoSEQ multiplex PCR; TCRdb's copy has only in-frame clones and leaves some out. Seen here are 400,000 to 600,000 clones, approximately 79% observed once, and the top ten hold approximately 13%. The sequencing input was PBMCs. The receptor source for this set is a woman aged 40 to 55 in good health. Some clones in this sample may be carry-over from other donors' samples.

The rearrangement uses TRBV7-2 and TRBJ2-7; TRBD1 matches 8 bases. CDR3 length equals 16 residues. The germline V gene encodes CDR1 SGHTA and CDR2 FQGNSA. J gave up 2 bases and V 3 bases, and 9 bases lay outside the gene matches. The CDR3 loop is CASSFGSGQGTYEQYF. CDR3 DNA sequence: TGTGCCAGCAGCTTTGGGTCAGGACAGGGTACCTACGAGCAGTACTTC.

The rearrangement uses TRBV28 and TRBJ1-2; D is perhaps TRBD1 (5 bases). The CDR3 has 15 amino acids. V gave up 6 bases and J gave up 4 bases, with 18 bases separating them. Germline-derived CDR1 and CDR2 are MDHEN and SYDVKM. CDR3 protein: CASSPSGRDLYGYTF. CDR3 bases: TGTGCCAGCAGCCCTTCCGGGAGGGACCTCTATGGCTACACCTTC.

This chain joins TRBV6-5 and TRBJ2-2; unclear D gene. The germline gives CDR1 MNHEY, CDR2 SVGAGI. This CDR3 is built from 12 residues. The V gene lost 6 bases and the J gene lost 6 bases, with 8 bases spanning the gap. This CDR3 reads CASSKYPGELFF. CDR3 bases: TGTGCCAGCAGCAAGTATCCCGGGGAGCTGTTTTTT.

Turning to this clone: Other DNA sequences in the sample encode the same CDR3. In DNA form, the CDR3 reads TGCAGCGTTGCCCCGGGACAGTCCTACGAGCAGTACTTC. Its protein is CSVAPGQSYEQYF. V and J are TRBV29-1 and TRBJ2-7; 7 positions agree with TRBD1. The CDR3 runs 13 residues. Trimming removed 4 bases from V and 1 base from J; junction bases left unmatched: 4. Germline values: CDR1 SQVTM, CDR2 ANQGSEA.

The rearrangement uses TRBV10-3 and TRBJ2-2; 9 bases fit TRBD2. The ends lost 8 bases at V and 6 bases at J; junction bases unmatched: 16. Germline V CDR1 and CDR2: ENHRY, SYGVKD. The length of the CDR3 is 17 residues. CDR3 DNA: TGTGCCATCGGGGTTTCTCCTAGCGGGAAAGATGCCGGGGAGCTGTTTTTT. Its translation: CAIGVSPSGKDAGELFF.

The chain carries TRBV28 and TRBJ2-7; 7 bases map to TRBD1. Germline CDR1 and CDR2: MDHEN and SYDVKM. Unmatched junction bases numbered 5, after V lost 6 bases and J lost 0 bases. This CDR3 spans 14 amino acids. CDR3 sequence: CASRNRGSSYEQYF. The CDR3 nucleotides are TGTGCCAGCAGGAACAGGGGCTCCTCCTACGAGCAGTACTTC.

CDR3 protein: CASSPFWGSGNTIYF. For the CDR3, the DNA is TGTGCCAGCAGCCCCTTTTGGGGCTCTGGAAACACCATATATTTT. V and J are TRBV5-8 and TRBJ1-3; D gene uncertain. Germline values: CDR1 SGHTS, CDR2 YDEGEE. The ends were cut back, 4 bases at V and 0 bases at J, with 11 bases in the middle. The CDR3 is 15 amino acids.

The chain uses TRBV15 and TRBJ2-5; tentatively, D is TRBD2 (7 bases). Trimming pared 0 bases from V and 1 base from J, leaving 18 bases between. This CDR3 has 18 amino acids. CDR1 and CDR2 (germline): LNHNV, YYDKDF (reference sequence). CDR3 sequence (DNA): TGTGCCACCAGCAGAGATCTGGGGGGGCTGGGGGTCCAAGAGACCCAGTACTTC. Its translation is CATSRDLGGLGVQETQYF.

The chain carries TRBV28 and TRBJ2-2; D not certain. V lost 8 bases and J 3 bases, leaving 13 bases between the germline ends. Germline-derived CDR1 and CDR2 are MDHEN and SYDVKM. The CDR3 contains 14 residues. CDR3 nucleotide sequence: TGTGCCAGCCGCCCCCGAGGCCACACCGGGGAGCTGTTTTTT. This sequence encodes CASRPRGHTGELFF.

V gene TRBV11-2 combines with J gene TRBJ1-2; D call uncertain. The CDR3 is 14 amino acids. CDR1 is SGHAT, CDR2 FQNNGV, per germline. V was pared by 1 base and J by 0 bases, with 6 bases between. The chain's CDR3 is CASSLGVANYGYTF. CDR3 nucleotides: TGTGCCAGCAGCTTAGGAGTTGCTAACTATGGCTACACCTTC. The full variable domain, its missing parts supplied by reference TRBV11-2 and TRBJ1-2, is EAGVAQSPRYKIIEKRQSVAFWCNPISGHATLYWYQQILGQGPKLLIQFQNNGVVDDSQLPKDRFSAERLKGVDSTLKIQPAKLEDSAVYLCASSLGVANYGYTFGSGTRLTVV.

V and J are TRBV9 and TRBJ1-1; D ambiguous. CDR1 SGDLS and CDR2 YYNGEE come from the germline V gene. This CDR3 spans 16 amino acids. Trimming pared 4 bases from V and 0 bases from J, leaving 16 bases between. The CDR3 is CASSLSPTDMNTEAFF. The DNA of the CDR3 is TGTGCCAGCAGCCTTTCCCCGACCGACATGAACACTGAAGCTTTCTTT.

V and J are TRBV6-6 and TRBJ2-1; D might be TRBD1 or TRBD2, each matching 5 bases. Trimming took 10 bases from V and 0 from J, leaving 19 bases between them. Germline assignment: CDR1 MNHNY and CDR2 SVGAGI (reference sequence). The CDR3 runs to 16 residues. CDR3 nucleotide sequence: TGTGCCACCCAGTTGGGGGATAGCGACTCCTACAATGAGCAGTTCTTC. It codes for CATQLGDSDSYNEQFF.

This chain links TRBV27 with TRBJ2-7, with TRBD2 matching 8 bases. Germline CDR1 MNHEY, CDR2 SMNVEV (reference sequence). Trimming took 6 bases from V and 2 from J; bases not matched to a gene: 12. This CDR3 contains 16 residues. The CDR3 DNA sequence: TGTGCCAGCAGCCCCCTTGTCGCGGGAGGAACCTACGAGCAGTACTTC. Its translation is CASSPLVAGGTYEQYF.

The rearrangement uses TRBV6-1 and TRBJ2-7; 12 bases match TRBD2. Per germline, CDR1 MNHNS and CDR2 SASEGT. The CDR3 extends over 14 amino acids. The ends lost 6 bases at V and 7 bases at J; junction bases unmatched: 7. This CDR3 is CASRTSGSDGEQYF. The CDR3 DNA reads TGTGCCAGCAGGACTAGCGGGAGTGATGGAGAGCAGTACTTC.

The chain is built from TRBV7-2 and TRBJ1-5; the match to TRBD1 covers 8 bases. This CDR3 comprises 17 residues. Per germline, CDR1 SGHTA and CDR2 FQGNSA. V shed 1 base, J shed 10 bases, and the junction held 15 bases outside the gene matches. The CDR3 here is CASSLVSGGPTGGPQHF. The CDR3 coding sequence is TGTGCCAGCAGCTTAGTCTCGGGGGGGCCCACAGGGGGTCCCCAGCATTTT.

This chain joins TRBV5-1 and TRBJ2-1; TRBD2 agrees at 11 bases. With V trimmed by 3 bases and J by 7 bases, 6 bases remained unmatched. Germline CDR1 SGHRS, CDR2 YFSETQ. The CDR3 consists of 15 residues. The CDR3 region is CASSSIAGGPNEQFF. The CDR3 coding sequence is TGCGCCAGCAGCTCCATAGCGGGAGGGCCGAATGAGCAGTTCTTC.

The chain uses TRBV5-6 and TRBJ2-1, with D possibly TRBD2 on 6 matching bases. Trimming took off 0 bases at V and 4 bases at J, with 11 bases between the two ends. Germline loops: CDR1 SGHDT, CDR2 YYEEEE. The CDR3 sequence is 15 residues long. The CDR3 DNA follows: TGTGCCAGCAGCTTGGGACTAGAGAGTTACAATGAGCAGTTCTTC. Translation: CASSLGLESYNEQFF.

The V call is TRBV7-8, the J call TRBJ2-7; tentatively, D is TRBD2 (6 bases). With 5 bases removed from V and 3 bases from J, the gap between germline ends came to 11 bases. This CDR3 is built from 13 residues. Germline CDR1 SGHVS, CDR2 FQNEAQ. For the CDR3, the DNA is TGTGCCAGCAGCCTGCGGGACGGCTACGAGCAGTACTTC. Its protein product is CASSLRDGYEQYF.

V is TRBV29-1 and J is TRBJ2-7; 9 positions match TRBD2. The junction had 10 bases not matched to a gene; V was cut back by 0 bases and J by 4 bases. This CDR3 has 16 amino acids. Germline CDR1 is SQVTM and CDR2 is ANQGSEA. CDR3: CSVEDLEAGGGYEQYF. Written as DNA, the CDR3 is TGCAGCGTTGAAGATCTCGAGGCGGGAGGGGGATACGAGCAGTACTTC.

The chain carries TRBV28 and TRBJ1-2; 8 nucleotides match TRBD1. The V gene's germline CDR1 is MDHEN and CDR2 SYDVKM. Germline trimming cut 7 bases from V and 2 bases from J; bases unmatched to any gene: 6. This CDR3 is 14 amino acids long. CDR3: CASIPGGQNYGYTF. CDR3 DNA sequence: TGTGCCAGCATCCCAGGGGGCCAAAACTATGGCTACACCTTC.